The next 22 T cell receptor beta chains were all read from a single sample in a study of molecular identifiers for immune sequencing clone quantification. TCRdb reanalysed the PCR reads using MiXCR and keeps one entry per CDR3 protein. The profile shows about 640,000 distinct CDR3 sequences, 15% to 20% of them singletons. The source material was naive CD8+ T cells from blood, with Jurkat cell RNA spiked in. This sample's subset: FACS-sorted CD8+CD4-CCR7+CD45RA+ naive T cells. The receptor set was obtained from a human donor in good health. Some libraries in this study had Jurkat cell RNA spiked in.

About this clonotype: A much larger clone differs from this one at a single base, so this may be a read error. The V and J genes are TRBV7-9 and TRBJ1-5, with 9 bases matching TRBD1. The germline gives CDR1 SEHNR, CDR2 FQNEAQ (reference sequence). The CDR3 runs 16 residues. The CDR3 coding sequence is TGTGCCAGCAGCCGTTCCACAGGGGGCCGCAATCAGCCCCTGCATTTT. Protein: CASSRSTGGRNQPLHF. Looking up the rest from reference TRBV7-9 and TRBJ1-5 gives the full variable domain: DTGVSQNPRHKITKRGQNVTFRCDPISEHNRLYWYRQTLGQGPEFLTYFQNEAQLEKSRLLSDRFSAERPKGSFSTLEIQRTEQGDSAMYLCASSRSTGGRNQPLHFGDGTRLSIL.

This clonotype was detected a few times. The CDR3 reads CASSEWIGKGNQPQHF. The CDR3 nucleotides read TGTGCCAGCAGTGAATGGATAGGGAAAGGAAATCAGCCCCAGCATTTT. This rearrangement joins TRBV6-1 to TRBJ1-5; D gene unclear. The germline CDR1 and CDR2 sequences are MNHNS and SASEGT. V was trimmed by 2 bases and J by 4 bases, leaving 15 bases between them. The CDR3 has 16 residues.

In its sample, this clonotype was seen many times. CDR3 amino acids: CASSGTSGVADTQYF. The CDR3 bases are TGTGCCAGCAGCGGGACTAGCGGGGTAGCAGATACGCAGTATTTT. This chain joins TRBV7-9 and TRBJ2-3, with 13 bases lining up with TRBD2. Germline CDR1 and CDR2: SEHNR and FQNEAQ (reference sequence). The CDR3 spans 15 residues. The V and J ends lost 5 bases and 4 bases, in that order; junction bases with no gene match: 3. Full variable domain (remainder filled in from reference TRBV7-9 and TRBJ2-3): DTGVSQNPRHKITKRGQNVTFRCDPISEHNRLYWYRQTLGQGPEFLTYFQNEAQLEKSRLLSDRFSAERPKGSFSTLEIQRTEQGDSAMYLCASSGTSGVADTQYFGPGTRLTVL.

About this clonotype itself: A clone one base away is much larger, so this may be a read error. Lacking the conserved final phenylalanine or tryptophan, this CDR3 likely reflects a read error. V is TRBV12-5 and J is TRBJ2-3; possible D gene TRBD1, 5 bases. Germline values: CDR1 LGHNT, CDR2 FRNRAP. V lost 3 bases and J 0 bases, leaving 13 bases between the germline ends. The CDR3 length is 16 residues. The CDR3 sequence: CASGFSTDTSTDTQYS. CDR3 coding DNA: TGTGCTAGTGGTTTCTCGACGGACACTAGCACAGATACGCAGTATTCT.

This clonotype was counted many times. The rearrangement links TRBV5-1 to TRBJ2-7; D tentatively fits TRBD1 or TRBD2 (5 bases each). The CDR3 is 15 residues long. Trimming left V 0 bases short and J 7 bases short, with 17 bases between. Germline CDR1 is SGHRS and CDR2 is YFSETQ. The CDR3 region is CASSLEAGSRLEQYF. CDR3 bases: TGCGCCAGCAGCTTGGAGGCAGGGAGCCGTCTGGAGCAGTACTTC.

Points on this clonotype: This CDR3 is missing its conserved last phenylalanine or tryptophan, likely due to a read error. The chain combines TRBV7-9 with TRBJ2-3; 7 positions match TRBD2. Trimming removed 3 bases from V and 5 bases from J; junction bases left unmatched: 14. The CDR3 has 17 residues. Germline CDR1 reads SEHNR; CDR2 reads FQNEAQ (reference sequence). CDR3 residues: CASSFPSGELLGDTQYL. In DNA, the CDR3 is TGTGCCAGCAGCTTTCCCAGCGGGGAGCTTTTAGGAGATACGCAGTATCTT.

This clonotype was detected ten times or more. CDR3: CASSRDRGLLNTEAFF. CDR3 in DNA: TGTGCCAGCAGTCGGGACAGGGGGCTTTTGAACACTGAAGCTTTCTTT. This chain uses TRBV6-6 with TRBJ1-1; 12 nucleotides line up with TRBD1. The germline gives CDR1 MNHNY, CDR2 SVGAGI (reference sequence). V shed 5 bases and J 0 bases; nucleotides not matched to a gene: 4. This CDR3 region has 16 residues.

This clonotype was recorded at least ten times. The chain has TRBV20-1 and TRBJ2-7; 13 bases agree with TRBD2. The germline V gene has CDR1 DFQATT and CDR2 SNEGSKA (reference sequence). V trimming: 8 bases; J trimming: 2 bases; junction bases outside the gene matches: 18. The length of the CDR3 is 18 residues. CDR3 amino acids: CSPQLADGLAGVTYEQYF. CDR3 bases: TGCAGTCCGCAGCTGGCAGACGGACTAGCGGGAGTCACCTACGAGCAGTACTTC.

To note about this clonotype: This could be a read error, since a much larger clone is one nucleotide away. The chain employs TRBV4-3 and TRBJ1-1; possibly TRBD1 for D (5 bases). The CDR3 covers 15 residues. Trimming left V 3 bases short and J 6 bases short, with 17 bases between. Per germline, CDR1 LGHNA and CDR2 YSLEER. Written as DNA, the CDR3 is TGCGCCAGCAGCCATGCCAGGGCAGGGAGGCCTGAAGCTTTCTTT. Protein sequence: CASSHARAGRPEAFF.

This clonotype appeared many times. V is TRBV15 and J is TRBJ1-1; D uncertain. This CDR3 comprises 14 residues. Trimming shortened V by 0 bases and J by 1 base, and 6 bases separated the two germline ends. Germline V gives CDR1 LNHNV, CDR2 YYDKDF (reference sequence). The CDR3 nucleotides read TGTGCCACCAGCAGAGAAAACGGGAACACTGAAGCTTTCTTT. It is translated as CATSRENGNTEAFF.

Only a few counts were recorded for this clonotype. The rearrangement links TRBV7-9 to TRBJ2-5; tentatively, D is TRBD1 (6 bases). Trimming pared 2 bases from V and 3 bases from J, leaving 13 bases between. CDR3 length equals 15 residues. Germline V gives CDR1 SEHNR, CDR2 FQNEAQ (reference sequence). CDR3 nucleotides: TGTGCCAGCAGCTTATTCCAGGGGAGAAAAGAGACCCAGTACTTC. Its translation: CASSLFQGRKETQYF.

Note on this clonotype: A much larger clone sits a single nucleotide away, making a read error possible. This chain links TRBV27 with TRBJ2-7, with TRBD2 matching over 7 bases. The length of the CDR3 is 14 residues. Germline values: CDR1 MNHEY, CDR2 SMNVEV (reference sequence). The CDR3 is CANSYAGGDYEQYF. CDR3 coding DNA: TGTGCCAACAGTTACGCTGGGGGGGACTACGAGCAGTACTTC.

This clonotype has ten or more counts. The chain uses TRBV27 and TRBJ2-7; tentatively, D is TRBD2 (6 bases). There are 13 residues in the CDR3. Germline V gene lookup returns CDR1 MNHEY and CDR2 SMNVEV (reference sequence). Deletions cut 4 bases from V and 3 bases from J, with 10 bases between. In DNA, the CDR3 is TGTGCCAGCAGTTCCGCGGGATACTACGAGCAGTACTTC. Protein sequence: CASSSAGYYEQYF.

About this clonotype itself: A clone one base away is much larger, so this may be a read error. This chain links TRBV4-3 with TRBJ2-1; perhaps TRBD1 as D (6 bases). The length of the CDR3 is 16 residues. Per germline, CDR1 LGHNA and CDR2 YSLEER. DNA for the CDR3: TGCGCCAGCAGCCAAGATTCACGGCAGGGGCCAAATGAGCAGTCCTTC. Translated: CASSQDSRQGPNEQSF.

Ten or more counts support this clonotype. V and J are TRBV2 and TRBJ2-1; the match to TRBD2 covers 8 bases. This CDR3 contains 18 residues. The germline CDR1 and CDR2 sequences are SNHLY and FYNNEI. V gave up 4 bases and J gave up 8 bases; unmatched junction bases: 19. The CDR3 region has the DNA TGTGCCAGCAGTGTGAATAGCGGGGACCCATCTCTGTCACATGAGCAGTTCTTC. Translation: CASSVNSGDPSLSHEQFF.

The table lists this clonotype with many counts. The CDR3 sequence: CSAAERGTGELFF. The CDR3 DNA follows: TGCAGTGCTGCGGAGAGGGGCACCGGGGAGCTGTTTTTT. J is TRBJ2-2 and V is TRBV20-1, with D perhaps being TRBD1 or TRBD2 (5 bases each). CDR1 and CDR2 (germline): DFQATT, SNEGSKA (reference sequence). The germline V and J ends were trimmed by 5 bases and 4 bases, with 11 bases remaining between them. This CDR3 is 13 amino acids long.

This clonotype showed up just a few times. The junction shows a germline mismatch at one end, possibly a read error. V and J are TRBV5-3 and TRBJ1-3, with D possibly being TRBD1 (5 bases). TRBV5-3 is reported as an ORF; its role is uncertain. The CDR3 length is 18 residues. Here the CDR3 DNA reads TGTGCCAGCAGCTCCTCATACCCAGAGGGGTACTCTGGAAACACCATATATTTT. The encoded protein is CASSSSYPEGYSGNTIYF.

On this clonotype: Just one base apart from a much larger clone, this may be a read error. The chain carries TRBV6-5 and TRBJ2-1; D remains ambiguous. The CDR3 length is 15 residues. V lost 0 bases, J lost 9 bases, and 15 bases lay in between. Per the germline V gene, CDR1 is MNHEY and CDR2 is SVGAGI. CDR3 residues: CASSYSVKQNSEQFF. In DNA, the CDR3 is TGTGCCAGCAGTTACTCGGTCAAACAGAACAGTGAGCAGTTCTTC.

This clonotype was seen at least ten times. The rearrangement uses TRBV4-1 and TRBJ1-5, with 7 bases identical to TRBD1. This CDR3 has 15 residues. Germline V gene data show CDR1 as MGHRA and CDR2 as YSYEKL. V gave up 0 bases and J gave up 2 bases; unmatched junction bases: 1. CDR3 amino acids: CASSQDGTGNQPQHF. CDR3 in DNA: TGCGCCAGCAGCCAAGACGGGACAGGCAATCAGCCCCAGCATTTT.

This clonotype was observed at least ten times. The DNA for the CDR3 is TGCAGTGCTGAGGGACTAGCGGTGGGCCAGTTCTTC. This codes for CSAEGLAVGQFF. V and J are TRBV20-1 and TRBJ2-1, with 11 bases that match TRBD2. The V and J ends lost 5 bases and 13 bases, in that order; junction bases with no gene match: 7. Germline V gene sequence: CDR1 DFQATT, CDR2 SNEGSKA (reference sequence). The CDR3 contains 12 residues.

This clonotype was counted between two and nine times. This sequence joins TRBV27 and TRBJ2-3; D call uncertain. Between the trimmed V and J ends, which lost 3 bases and 5 bases, there was a span of 6 bases. The CDR3 covers 12 residues. Germline CDR1 MNHEY, CDR2 SMNVEV (reference sequence). The chain's CDR3 is CASSFPGDTQYF. The CDR3 bases are TGTGCCAGCAGTTTTCCGGGAGATACGCAGTATTTT.

J is TRBJ2-3 and V is TRBV7-9; 7 bases map to TRBD1. Germline assignment: CDR1 SEHNR and CDR2 FQNEAQ (reference sequence). Trimming cost V 5 bases and J 0 bases; bases outside gene matches: 5. The CDR3 covers 15 residues. The CDR3 sequence is CASSKGTVSTDTQYF. As DNA, the CDR3 is TGTGCCAGCAGCAAAGGGACAGTTAGCACAGATACGCAGTATTTT.